This entry is about one T cell receptor (beta chain). This sample was taken from a study of metastatic and nonmetastatic thyroid tumors. The CDR3 has 15 amino acids. V gave up 2 bases and J gave up 1 base, with 12 bases separating them. CDR1 is SGHRS, CDR2 YFSETQ, per germline. TCRdb re-clonotyped the PCR reads via MiXCR. Of roughly 64,000 clones listed, under 5% are singletons. No treatment of any kind had been given to any patient before thyroid surgery. The TCR originated in a female donor with papillary thyroid cancer or a benign thyroid nodule (not recorded which). Some clones in this sample may be carry-over from other donors' samples. The specimen sequenced was blood. The gene calls are TRBV5-1 and TRBJ1-1, with D uncertain. The chain's CDR3 is CASSFTQVGNTEAFF. In DNA form, the CDR3 reads TGCGCCAGCAGCTTTACCCAGGTCGGGAACACTGAAGCTTTCTTT. The full variable domain, with the rest looked up from reference TRBV5-1 and TRBJ1-1, is KAGVTQTPRYLIKTRGQQVTLSCSPISGHRSVSWYQQTPGQGLQFLFEYFSETQRNKGNFPGRFSGRQFSNSRSEMNVSTLELGDSALYLCASSFTQVGNTEAFFGQGTRLTVV.